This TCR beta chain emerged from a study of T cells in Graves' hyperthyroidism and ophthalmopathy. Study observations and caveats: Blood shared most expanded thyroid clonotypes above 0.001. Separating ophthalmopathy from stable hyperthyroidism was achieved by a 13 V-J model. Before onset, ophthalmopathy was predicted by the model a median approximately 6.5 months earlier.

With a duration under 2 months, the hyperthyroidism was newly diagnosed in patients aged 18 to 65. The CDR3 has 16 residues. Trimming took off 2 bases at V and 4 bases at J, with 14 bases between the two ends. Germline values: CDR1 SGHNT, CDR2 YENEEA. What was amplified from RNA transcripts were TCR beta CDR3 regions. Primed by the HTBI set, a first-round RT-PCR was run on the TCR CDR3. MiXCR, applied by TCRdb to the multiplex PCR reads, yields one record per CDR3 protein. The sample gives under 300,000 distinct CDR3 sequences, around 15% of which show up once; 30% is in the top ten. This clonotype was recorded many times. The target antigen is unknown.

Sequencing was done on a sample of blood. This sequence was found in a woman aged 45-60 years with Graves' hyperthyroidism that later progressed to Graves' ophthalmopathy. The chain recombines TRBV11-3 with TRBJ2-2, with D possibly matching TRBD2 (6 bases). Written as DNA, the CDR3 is TGTGCCAGCAGCTTAATGGTTGGAGGGCGCACCGGGGAGCTGTTTTTT. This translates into CASSLMVGGRTGELFF.